This T cell receptor beta chain was found in a study of T cell responses to AZD1222 COVID-19 vaccine. Clones were read by immunoSEQ multiplex PCR, and TCRdb kept only the in-frame ones, dropping some. The table lists approximately 110,000 clones, around 89% of them singletons. V lost 5 bases, J lost 11 bases, and 15 bases lay in between. The germline V gene has CDR1 LNHDA and CDR2 SQIVND (reference sequence). This CDR3 contains 12 residues. This clone was detected a few times. This chain uses TRBV19 with TRBJ1-1; unclear D gene. The receptor comes from an adult who received the AZD1222 COVID-19 vaccine. The sequences come from peripheral blood, collected 28 days after the second AZD1222 dose. The CDR3 DNA sequence: TGTGCCAGTAGTTTGGACGGCCGCGAGGCTTTCTTT. Its protein product is CASSLDGREAFF.